This T cell receptor beta chain was obtained from a study of Ad26.COV2.S vaccination and SARS-CoV-2 variants. Assay: immunoSEQ multiplex PCR; the TCRdb copy retains only in-frame clones and omits some. The sample contains hundreds of thousands of clones, about 91% of which appear only once. Study results and limitations: Across vaccine and placebo recipients, the breadth of non-spike TCRs was similar.

The germline V gene has CDR1 SGHNT and CDR2 YENEEA. The V end was cut by 5 bases, the J end by 4 bases, with 18 bases between. The CDR3 is 16 amino acids. As concerns this clone: The antigen is not known.

This chain joins TRBV11-3 and TRBJ2-1; D not certain. This clonotype originated in a human donor who had recovered from COVID-19. Source: peripheral blood, taken after recovery from COVID-19. The CDR3, as DNA: TGTGCCAGCAGCCCTACCACCTCTTACATTTACAATGAGCAGTTCTTC. It encodes CASSPTTSYIYNEQFF. Looking up the rest from reference TRBV11-3 and TRBJ2-1 gives the full variable domain: EAGVVQSPRYKIIEKKQPVAFWCNPISGHNTLYWYLQNLGQGPELLIRYENEEAVDDSQLPKDRFSAERLKGVDSTLKIQPAELGDSAVYLCASSPTTSYIYNEQFFGPGTRLTVL.